This TCR beta chain was found in a study of vaccination and CD4 T cells after COVID-19. Cultured CD4+ T-cell DNA underwent Oncomine TCR Beta short-read sequencing. MiXCR was run by TCRdb on the PCR reads, yielding one entry per CDR3 protein. Altogether under 20,000 distinct CDR3 sequences are present, around 48% being singletons, with the ten largest covering about a sixth. The treatment: approximately nine-day PBMC culture with coronavirus spike peptide pools or control peptides (ViraFEST assay). A remark on this clonotype: The target antigen is unknown.

V lost 6 bases, J lost 8 bases, and 16 bases stayed unmatched. The CDR3 covers 16 residues. Germline-derived CDR1 and CDR2 are MNHEY and SMNVEV (reference sequence). The sample in question was CD4+ T cells from blood, cultured in vitro, obtained before SARS-CoV-2 vaccination. The TCR originated in a human donor who had recovered from COVID-19. The chain uses TRBV27 and TRBJ2-1; TRBD2 agrees at 7 bases. CDR3 residues: CASSPREGGPLDEQFF. The CDR3 coding sequence is TGTGCCAGCAGCCCTAGAGAGGGAGGGCCATTAGATGAGCAGTTCTTC.